Below are 21 T cell receptor beta chains sequenced from a single sample in a study of OX40 agonist ivuxolimab in advanced cancers. Sequenced by immunoSEQ multiplex PCR; TCRdb stores in-frame clones only, minus some. This table has some 80,000 clones, nearly 90% appearing once. Specimen: CD4+ or CD8+ T cells sorted from blood, collected in a trial of the OX40 agonist ivuxolimab. The receptors were sampled from an adult with an advanced solid tumor such as melanoma, head and neck, liver or kidney cancer.

V gene TRBV5-4 combines with J gene TRBJ2-1; D might be TRBD2 (6 bases). The germline CDR1 and CDR2 sequences are SGHNT and YYREEE (reference sequence). The V gene lost 6 bases and the J gene lost 0 bases, with 13 bases spanning the gap. The CDR3 has 15 residues. The CDR3 spells CASTLSGGSYNEQFF. The CDR3, as DNA: TGTGCCAGCACTCTCTCCGGGGGCTCCTACAATGAGCAGTTCTTC.

The rearrangement links TRBV7-6 to TRBJ1-2, with TRBD1 matching 7 bases. V lost 1 base, J lost 0 bases, and 5 bases stayed unmatched. This CDR3 comprises 16 residues. The germline V gene encodes CDR1 SGHVS and CDR2 FNYEAQ. The CDR3, as DNA: TGTGCCAGCAGCTTAGTACCGCAGGGGGCTAACTATGGCTACACCTTC. The encoded protein is CASSLVPQGANYGYTF.

The rearrangement links TRBV5-6 to TRBJ2-5; D gene unclear. Trimming shortened V by 4 bases and J by 5 bases, and 12 bases separated the two germline ends. This CDR3 has 13 residues. Germline V gene lookup returns CDR1 SGHDT and CDR2 YYEEEE. The CDR3 coding sequence is TGTGCCAGCAGCCCTTATATGCGGGAGACCCAGTACTTC. Translation: CASSPYMRETQYF.

The chain has TRBV6-6 and TRBJ1-2; 8 nucleotides match TRBD1. The CDR3 has 14 amino acids. The junction had 6 bases not matched to a gene; V was cut back by 6 bases and J by 3 bases. Germline CDR1 and CDR2: MNHNY and SVGAGI (reference sequence). The CDR3 DNA reads as TGTGCCAGCAGCCGACAGGGGATCGACTATGGCTACACCTTC. Residues: CASSRQGIDYGYTF.

V and J are TRBV2 and TRBJ2-1; TRBD1 or TRBD2 may be the D gene (5 bases each). Deletions cut 11 bases from V and 3 bases from J, with 17 bases between. Germline lookup yields CDR1 SNHLY and CDR2 FYNNEI. The CDR3 has 14 amino acids. CDR3 region: CAGSWGTNYNEQFF. CDR3 in DNA: TGTGCCGGTTCCTGGGGGACGAACTACAATGAGCAGTTCTTC.

This clone appeared a single time. The chain recombines TRBV6-1 with TRBJ2-3; possibly TRBD1 or TRBD2 for D (5 bases each). V was clipped by 8 bases and J by 0 bases, with 9 bases between them. Germline CDR1 reads MNHNS; CDR2 reads SASEGT. CDR3 length equals 13 residues. The CDR3 reads CASGDRSTDTQYF. CDR3 coding DNA: TGTGCCAGCGGGGACCGCAGCACAGATACGCAGTATTTT.

The sample holds one count of this clone. The gene calls are TRBV25-1 and TRBJ1-2, with D unclear. The germline V gene encodes CDR1 MGHDK and CDR2 SYGVNS. The CDR3 has 14 amino acids. V lost 0 bases and J 4 bases, leaving 9 bases between the germline ends. The CDR3 DNA sequence: TGTGCCAGCAGTGAATATGGCCGGACCTATGGCTACACCTTC. It translates to CASSEYGRTYGYTF.

The chain links TRBV9 to TRBJ1-2; D ambiguous. The ends were cut back, 0 bases at V and 4 bases at J, with 4 bases in the middle. Germline CDR1 SGDLS, CDR2 YYNGEE. The CDR3 totals 12 residues. CDR3 DNA sequence: TGTGCCAGCAGCGTAGATAGCTATGGCTACACCTTC. Protein product: CASSVDSYGYTF.

This chain links TRBV9 with TRBJ2-5; 10 bases agree with TRBD2. Germline-derived CDR1 and CDR2 are SGDLS and YYNGEE. CDR3 length: 17 amino acids. After removal of 0 bases from V and 4 bases from J, the junction contained 9 bases not matched to a gene. The CDR3 region has the DNA TGTGCCAGCAGCGTAGCTACGGGAGCGGGAGGGCGAGAGACCCAGTACTTC. Translated, it gives CASSVATGAGGRETQYF.

The V gene is TRBV6-1, the J gene TRBJ2-5, with a weak D call TRBD1 (6 bases). The V end was cut by 2 bases, the J end by 4 bases, with 17 bases between. The CDR3 loop spans 16 amino acids. Germline V gene sequence: CDR1 MNHNS, CDR2 SASEGT. The CDR3 nucleotides read TGTGCCAGCAGTGAAACGAACTCCCGAGGGGGAGAGACCCAGTACTTC. It encodes CASSETNSRGGETQYF.

The chain couples TRBV6-6 to TRBJ2-3; 8 bases are shared with TRBD1. Germline trimming cut 7 bases from V and 2 bases from J; bases unmatched to any gene: 11. The CDR3 extends over 16 amino acids. The germline gives CDR1 MNHNY, CDR2 SVGAGI (reference sequence). CDR3 nucleotide sequence: TGTGCCAGCACCTTGTCCCGGGACAGGATCACAGATACGCAGTATTTT. This translates into CASTLSRDRITDTQYF.

This clone appeared once. The chain employs TRBV19 and TRBJ2-1, with 10 bases fitting TRBD1. With V trimmed by 10 bases and J by 4 bases, 4 bases remained unmatched. Germline CDR1 LNHDA, CDR2 SQIVND (reference sequence). The CDR3 totals 13 residues. The CDR3, as DNA: TGTGCCACCAAGGACAGGGGGTACAATGAGCAGTTCTTC. Its protein is CATKDRGYNEQFF.

This clone was counted a few times. This chain connects TRBV30 to TRBJ1-1; the D is unclear. The length of the CDR3 is 11 residues. Per germline, CDR1 GTSNPN and CDR2 SVGIG (reference sequence). Trimming stripped 6 bases from V and 1 base from J, with 6 bases between. DNA for the CDR3: TGTGCCTGCGAGAGGAACACTGAAGCTTTCTTT. Translation: CACERNTEAFF.

The chain combines TRBV30 with TRBJ2-3; D is unresolved. Trimming took off 2 bases at V and 1 base at J, with 10 bases between the two ends. Germline CDR1 is GTSNPN and CDR2 is SVGIG (reference sequence). The CDR3 covers 14 residues. CDR3 bases: TGTGCCTGGAGTATCGGAGATCGCACAGATACGCAGTATTTT. Amino acid sequence: CAWSIGDRTDTQYF.

The gene calls are TRBV29-1 and TRBJ1-2; D remains unclear. Deletions cut 8 bases from V and 7 bases from J, with 17 bases between. The germline CDR1 and CDR2 sequences are SQVTM and ANQGSEA. The CDR3 spans 12 residues. The CDR3 DNA sequence: TGCAGCACCCGAGCGAGTTCTAGTGGCTACACCTTC. Translation gives CSTRASSSGYTF.

The J gene is TRBJ1-1, the V gene TRBV5-3, with D uncertain. TRBV5-3 is treated as an ORF (open reading frame) with a function not yet certain. The CDR3 spans 18 residues. The V end was cut by 4 bases, the J end by 5 bases, with 27 bases between. The CDR3 bases are TGTGCCAGAAGCACATCGATCGGCCCGCCGTGTCATCGAACTGAAGCTTTCTTT. It codes for CARSTSIGPPCHRTEAFF.

The genes are TRBV7-2 and TRBJ2-5; tentative D call: TRBD1 (5 bases). CDR3 length: 15 amino acids. The V end lost 0 bases, the J end lost 5 bases, and 13 bases lay between the germline ends. Germline V gives CDR1 SGHTA, CDR2 FQGNSA. The CDR3, as DNA: TGTGCCAGCAGCTTAGCAGGGGCGCAAAGGGAGACCCAGTACTTC. Its protein is CASSLAGAQRETQYF.

V and J are TRBV25-1 and TRBJ2-7, with D possibly matching TRBD1 (6 bases). Trimming shortened V by 0 bases and J by 2 bases, and 11 bases separated the two germline ends. This CDR3 has 15 amino acids. Per the germline V gene, CDR1 is MGHDK and CDR2 is SYGVNS. This CDR3 reads CASSEYGTPTYEQYF. The CDR3 bases are TGTGCCAGCAGTGAATACGGGACACCTACCTACGAGCAGTACTTC.

J is TRBJ2-7 and V is TRBV9; the match to TRBD2 covers 10 bases. The J segment lost 6 bases and the V segment lost 0 bases, leaving 9 bases of the junction unmatched. Germline CDR1 reads SGDLS; CDR2 reads YYNGEE. The CDR3 loop spans 16 amino acids. CDR3: CASSVELAGLAGEQYF. The CDR3 DNA follows: TGTGCCAGCAGCGTAGAACTAGCGGGATTGGCGGGCGAGCAGTACTTC.

This chain links TRBV28 with TRBJ1-3; D is ambiguous. The germline CDR1 and CDR2 sequences are MDHEN and SYDVKM. Trimming left V 5 bases short and J 0 bases short, with 11 bases between. The CDR3 is made up of 15 amino acids. The CDR3 sequence: CASSPRGFSGNTIYF. As DNA, the CDR3 is TGTGCCAGCAGTCCCCGGGGTTTCTCTGGAAACACCATATATTTT.

J is TRBJ1-5 and V is TRBV6-1; the D is unclear. CDR3 length: 12 residues. The germline CDR1 and CDR2 sequences are MNHNS and SASEGT. Trimming took 7 bases from V and 7 from J, leaving 11 bases between them. CDR3 loop: CASKVWGQPQHF. The CDR3 coding sequence is TGTGCCAGCAAGGTTTGGGGACAGCCCCAGCATTTT.